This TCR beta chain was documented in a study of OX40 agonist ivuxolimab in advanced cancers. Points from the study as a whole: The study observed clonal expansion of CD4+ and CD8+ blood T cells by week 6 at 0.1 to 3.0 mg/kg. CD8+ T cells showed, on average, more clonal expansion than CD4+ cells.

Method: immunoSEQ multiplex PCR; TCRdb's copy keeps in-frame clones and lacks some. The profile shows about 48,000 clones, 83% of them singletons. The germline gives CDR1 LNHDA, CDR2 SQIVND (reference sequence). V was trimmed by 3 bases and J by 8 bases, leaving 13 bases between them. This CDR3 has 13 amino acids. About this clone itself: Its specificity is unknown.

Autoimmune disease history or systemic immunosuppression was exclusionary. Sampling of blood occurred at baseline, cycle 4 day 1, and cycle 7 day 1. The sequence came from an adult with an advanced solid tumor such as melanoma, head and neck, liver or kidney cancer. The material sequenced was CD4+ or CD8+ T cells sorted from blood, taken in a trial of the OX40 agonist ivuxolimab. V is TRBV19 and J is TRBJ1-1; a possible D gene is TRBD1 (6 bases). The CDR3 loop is CASSIQGPHEAFF. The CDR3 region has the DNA TGTGCCAGTAGTATCCAGGGGCCCCACGAAGCTTTCTTT.